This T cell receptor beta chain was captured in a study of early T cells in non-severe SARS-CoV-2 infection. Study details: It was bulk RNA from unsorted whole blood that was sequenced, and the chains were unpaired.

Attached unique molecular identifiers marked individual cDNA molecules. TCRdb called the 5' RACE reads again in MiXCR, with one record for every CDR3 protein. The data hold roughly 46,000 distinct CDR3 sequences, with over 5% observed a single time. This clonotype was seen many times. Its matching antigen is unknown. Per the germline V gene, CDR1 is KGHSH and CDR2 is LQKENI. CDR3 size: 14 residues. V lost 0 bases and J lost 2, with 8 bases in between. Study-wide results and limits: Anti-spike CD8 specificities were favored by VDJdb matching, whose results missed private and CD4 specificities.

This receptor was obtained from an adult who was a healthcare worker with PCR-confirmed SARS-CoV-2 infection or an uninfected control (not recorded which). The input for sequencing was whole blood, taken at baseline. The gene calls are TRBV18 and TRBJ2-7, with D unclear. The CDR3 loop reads CASSPPTLTYEQYF. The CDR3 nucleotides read TGTGCCAGCTCACCACCGACGCTGACCTACGAGCAGTACTTC.